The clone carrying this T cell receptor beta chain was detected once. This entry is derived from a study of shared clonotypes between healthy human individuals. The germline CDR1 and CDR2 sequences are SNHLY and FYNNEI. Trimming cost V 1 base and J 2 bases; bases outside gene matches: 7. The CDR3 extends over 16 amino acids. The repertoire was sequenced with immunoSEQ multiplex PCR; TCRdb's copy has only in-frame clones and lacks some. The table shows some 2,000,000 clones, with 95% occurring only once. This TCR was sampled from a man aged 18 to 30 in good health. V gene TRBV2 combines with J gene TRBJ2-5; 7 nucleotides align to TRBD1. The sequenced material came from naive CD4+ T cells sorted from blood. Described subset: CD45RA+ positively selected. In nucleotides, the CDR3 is TGTGCCAGCAGTGAAGTCATCCCAGGGGGACAAGAGACCCAGTACTTC. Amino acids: CASSEVIPGGQETQYF.